These T cell receptor beta chains were read from a single sample in a study of OX40 agonist ivuxolimab in advanced cancers. The assay was immunoSEQ multiplex PCR, and TCRdb's table has in-frame clones only and misses some. Of some 9,000 clones listed, 88% are singletons. The sequences come from CD4+ or CD8+ T cells sorted from blood, collected in a trial of the OX40 agonist ivuxolimab. These receptors all come from an adult with an advanced solid tumor such as melanoma, head and neck, liver or kidney cancer. The CDR3 runs from the conserved cysteine through the conserved F or W. D genes are given only for firm matches. Size is stated for part of the rows, as once, few or many counts, or as a class when the clone is expanded.

clone_size: -
d_call: -
v_call: TRBV6-5
j_call: TRBJ1-6
cdr3_nt: TGTGCTAAAGGGTCCGGGCCTTATCGTCCACCCCTCCACTTT
cdr3_aa: CAKGSGPYRPPLHF

clone_size: -
d_call: -
v_call: TRBV27
j_call: TRBJ2-7
cdr3_nt: TGTGCCAGCAGTCTATCCGTCGCCTACGAGCAGTACTTC
cdr3_aa: CASSLSVAYEQYF

clone_size: -
d_call: TRBD1
v_call: TRBV10-3
j_call: TRBJ1-1
cdr3_nt: TGTGCCATCAGTGAGGATCAGGGGGCGCGTAACACTGAAGCTTTCTTT
cdr3_aa: CAISEDQGARNTEAFF

clone_size: -
d_call: -
v_call: TRBV5-4
j_call: TRBJ1-1
cdr3_nt: TGTGCCAGCCGGAGGACGAACACTGAAGCTTTCTTT
cdr3_aa: CASRRTNTEAFF

clone_size: -
d_call: TRBD1
v_call: TRBV6-1
j_call: TRBJ1-2
cdr3_nt: TGTGCCAGCAATGACGTGACAGGGAGTTTCTATGGCTACACCTTC
cdr3_aa: CASNDVTGSFYGYTF

clone_size: -
d_call: -
v_call: TRBV27
j_call: TRBJ1-2
cdr3_nt: TGTGCCAGCAGCCCCGGACAGAACTATGGCTACACCTTC
cdr3_aa: CASSPGQNYGYTF

clone_size: -
d_call: -
v_call: TRBV13
j_call: TRBJ1-1
cdr3_nt: TGTGCCAGCGGCGTAGTCATGAACACTGAAGCTTTCTTT
cdr3_aa: CASGVVMNTEAFF

clone_size: -
d_call: -
v_call: TRBV11-2
j_call: TRBJ2-1
cdr3_nt: TGTGCCAGCAGCTCCAGCGGGCCCCCCTACAATGAGCAGTTCTTC
cdr3_aa: CASSSSGPPYNEQFF

clone_size: -
d_call: -
v_call: TRBV12-5
j_call: TRBJ1-1
cdr3_nt: TGTGCTAGTGGTTTGGTACACGGGGCGCACACTGAAGCTTTCTTT
cdr3_aa: CASGLVHGAHTEAFF

clone_size: -
d_call: -
v_call: TRBV4-3
j_call: TRBJ1-2
cdr3_nt: TGCGCCAGCAGCTCCTTACAGCAGGGCGATGGCTACACCTTC
cdr3_aa: CASSSLQQGDGYTF

clone_size: medium-sized
d_call: -
v_call: TRBV28
j_call: TRBJ1-5
cdr3_nt: TGTGCCAGCACCCTACCCAGGGGGCCCCAGCATTTT
cdr3_aa: CASTLPRGPQHF

clone_size: -
d_call: -
v_call: TRBV5-1
j_call: TRBJ2-7
cdr3_nt: TGCGCCAGCAGAAAGGAGGGCGCCACACAAGGCGAGCAGTACTTC
cdr3_aa: CASRKEGATQGEQYF

clone_size: -
d_call: -
v_call: TRBV4-3
j_call: TRBJ2-5
cdr3_nt: TGCGCCAGCAGCCAAGATCCTAGTTGGTCCCAAGAGACCCAGTACTTC
cdr3_aa: CASSQDPSWSQETQYF

clone_size: once
d_call: -
v_call: TRBV11-1
j_call: TRBJ2-7
cdr3_nt: TGTGCCAGCAGCTTACCAGGGGCGCGGACGGTCGAGCAGTACTTC
cdr3_aa: CASSLPGARTVEQYF

clone_size: -
d_call: -
v_call: TRBV27
j_call: TRBJ2-1
cdr3_nt: TGTGCCAGCAGTCCACACAAGAATGAGCAGTTCTTC
cdr3_aa: CASSPHKNEQFF

clone_size: -
d_call: -
v_call: TRBV10-3
j_call: TRBJ1-1
cdr3_nt: TGTGCCATCAGGGCCTTTGGGTTCGACACTGAAGCTTTCTTT
cdr3_aa: CAIRAFGFDTEAFF

clone_size: -
d_call: -
v_call: TRBV9
j_call: TRBJ2-2
cdr3_nt: TGTGCCAGCAGCGTTGACAGTCCGAACACCGGGGAGCTGTTTTTT
cdr3_aa: CASSVDSPNTGELFF

clone_size: -
d_call: TRBD1
v_call: TRBV7-9
j_call: TRBJ1-1
cdr3_nt: TGTGCCAGCAGCTCTACGACAGGGGGCACTTTTGAAGCTTTCTTT
cdr3_aa: CASSSTTGGTFEAFF

clone_size: -
d_call: TRBD1
v_call: TRBV19
j_call: TRBJ1-2
cdr3_nt: TGTGCCAGTACACCTGGAGGGGACAGGAACTATGGCTACACCTTC
cdr3_aa: CASTPGGDRNYGYTF

clone_size: -
d_call: -
v_call: TRBV9
j_call: TRBJ2-5
cdr3_nt: TGTGCCAGCAGCGTAGGGGCGACGACCCAAGAGACCCAGTACTTC
cdr3_aa: CASSVGATTQETQYF